This T cell receptor beta chain was sequenced during a study of T cell responses to AZD1222 COVID-19 vaccine (dated by TCRdb to the early 2020s). Background on the whole study: TCR sequencing covered some 250 trial participants: some 210 given two doses of AZD1222 and about 26 given two doses of MenACWY control vaccine. Enrollment into the trials was organized by age into subgroups of 18-55, 56-69 and 70-plus years, and those subgroups contained about 160, 30 and 59 TCR-sequenced participants, respectively.

V is trimmed back by 5 bases and J by 3 bases, and the junction contains 7 bases that no gene match accounts for. Counted from cysteine to phenylalanine, this CDR3 has 16 amino acids. Just CDR3 DNA is preserved here, 48 bases in frame from base 1. Via the germline V gene, CDR1 is MRHNA and CDR2 SNTAGT. The time point label, read with the paper, signifies: about 28 days (+/-7) after the second vaccine dose. Reading the label with the study, this specimen's treatment or condition is: meningococcal conjugate vaccine given as trial control. Vaccinee samples were obtained from the UK trials COV001 and COV002, which included a single-blind randomized controlled phase 2/3 trial of AZD1222 (ChAdOx1 nCoV-19) in healthy adults. For TCRbeta chain sequencing, PBMC samples from trial participants were taken at day 0 and at day 28 after the second dose. General conclusions and limits of the study: Most participants were white British and females outnumbered males, and the authors suggested that clonal diversity may have been underestimated. Only five to seven AZD1222 recipients were SARS-CoV-2 seropositive at baseline, limiting conclusions about previously exposed vaccinees. Reportedly, almost half of the unique spike-specific TCRs recognized epitopes lying outside the regions that are mutated in the B.1.351 and B.1.1.7 variants. No day 14 peak-response samples were available, so repertoires were characterized only after the peak T cell response. A significant rise in spike-specific TCR breadth and depth was observed after two AZD1222 doses relative to day 0 and relative to MenACWY recipients. In the small 56-69-year group, the increase in depth fell short of significance, most likely because of low power. CD4 TCRs associated with the vaccine covered the entire spike protein, and the dominant responses were in regions 160-218 and 743-854.

With respect to this clone: Its antigen has not been determined. Within one base of it there is no much larger clone, and no base qualities were kept.

The CDR3 regions of human TCRbeta chains were analyzed by immunosequencing. The source study handled its data this way. Repertoire TCRs were matched against a reference library of SARS-CoV-2-specific TCRs generated with the MIRA antigen-specificity platform. Breadth was defined as the fraction of unique TCRs that were SARS-CoV-2-associated, and depth was defined as the fraction of total T cells that were SARS-CoV-2-associated. Using the MIRA data, every spike-specific TCR was mapped to the spike region that the TCR reacted to and assigned to either a CD4 or a CD8 class. Log10-transformed breadth and depth values were compared by one-way ANOVA with Sidak's multiple comparisons tests. TCRdb carries this immuneACCESS record with in-frame sequences only. Its versions omit some clonotypes, under half of them owing to an unresolved V gene in the studies checked, with the rest unexplained. From that table come the V and J calls and clone size; the DNA was used to work out D and trimming. The sample table records 100,000 to 150,000 clones; 65% to 90% of these occur just once. The ten most abundant clones make up 7.9% of the sample.

The chain links TRBV6-4 with TRBJ2-3; TRBD2 aligns with 11 central bases. The sequencing used peripheral blood, collected 28 days after the second dose of the MenACWY control vaccine. The TCR was taken from an adult who received the MenACWY meningococcal vaccine as a control. At the DNA level, the sequence is TGTGCCAGCAGTTCTCTAGCGGGAGGAGGTACAGATACGCAGTATTTT. Its coded protein is CASSSLAGGGTDTQYF.